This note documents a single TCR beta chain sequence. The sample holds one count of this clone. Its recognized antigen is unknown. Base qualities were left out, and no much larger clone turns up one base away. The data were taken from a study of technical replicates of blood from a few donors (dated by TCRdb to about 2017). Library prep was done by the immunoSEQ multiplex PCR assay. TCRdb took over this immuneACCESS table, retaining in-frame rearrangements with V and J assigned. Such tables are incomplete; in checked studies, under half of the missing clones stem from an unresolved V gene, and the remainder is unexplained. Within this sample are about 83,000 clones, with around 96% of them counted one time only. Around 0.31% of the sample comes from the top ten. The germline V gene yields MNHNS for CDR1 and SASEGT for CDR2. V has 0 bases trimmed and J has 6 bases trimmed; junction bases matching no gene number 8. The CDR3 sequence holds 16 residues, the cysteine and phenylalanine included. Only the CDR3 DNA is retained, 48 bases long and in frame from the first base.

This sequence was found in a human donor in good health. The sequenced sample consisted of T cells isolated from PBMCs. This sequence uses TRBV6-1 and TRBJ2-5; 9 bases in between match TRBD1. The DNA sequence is TGTGCCAGCAGTGAAGCCTGGGGGACAGGGTTAAAGACCCAGTACTTC. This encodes CASSEAWGTGLKTQYF.